A single sample gave rise to the 28 T cell receptor beta chains below, sequenced in a study of spatial heterogeneity in lung cancer. TCRdb itself ran the 5' RACE reads through MiXCR, one entry per CDR3 protein. The data hold some 600 distinct CDR3 sequences, with about three fifths observed a single time. What these receptors recognize is not known. Study outcomes and limitations: Mutation counts in tumors were tracked by counts of expanded intratumoral alpha and beta TCRs.

Sample time point: sample taken at primary tumor resection. The sequenced sample was lung tumor tissue, obtained at surgery. Source of these receptors: a male donor with early-stage non-small cell lung cancer.

Details on this clonotype: The library was built for alpha chains, so this beta chain is an off-target read and its size means little. The chain has TRBV9 and TRBJ2-4, with TRBD1 matching over 7 bases. The V segment lost 0 bases and the J segment 9 bases; nucleotides outside the gene matches: 3. Germline V lookup: CDR1 SGDLS, CDR2 YYNGEE. The CDR3 covers 13 residues. CDR3 sequence: CASSVETGSIQYF. The CDR3 nucleotides are TGTGCCAGCAGCGTAGAGACAGGGTCCATTCAGTACTTC.

About this clonotype: The size of this beta chain means little, since it is a stray read in a library made for alpha chains. V and J are TRBV29-1 and TRBJ1-2, with 8 bases matching TRBD1. The CDR3 contains 15 residues. CDR1 SQVTM and CDR2 ANQGSEA come from the germline V gene. V dropped 2 bases and J dropped 2; count of bases not matched to a gene: 7. The CDR3 DNA sequence: TGCAGCGTTGAACTAGGACAGGGAGTGAACTATGGCTACACCTTC. As protein: CSVELGQGVNYGYTF.

As concerns this clonotype: This beta chain is off target for a library built for alpha chains, so its abundance means little. The chain uses TRBV24-1 and TRBJ2-6; 7 positions match TRBD1. The CDR3 is 17 amino acids. Looked up from germline, CDR1 is KGHDR and CDR2 is SFDVKD. The V segment lost 5 bases and the J segment 4 bases; nucleotides outside the gene matches: 10. The CDR3 loop reads CATSGPTGIRGANVLTF. DNA of the CDR3: TGTGCCACCAGTGGTCCGACAGGGATAAGGGGGGCCAACGTCCTGACTTTC.

As regards this clonotype: Since the library was made to target alpha chains, this beta chain is a stray read and its abundance is not meaningful. V and J are TRBV20-1 and TRBJ2-3; D is perhaps TRBD1 or TRBD2 (5 bases each). The CDR3 is 15 amino acids. The V end lost 1 base, the J end lost 6 bases, and 17 bases lay between the germline ends. Germline CDR1 is DFQATT and CDR2 is SNEGSKA (reference sequence). In nucleotides, the CDR3 is TGCAGTGCTAGAGTTGGGTCCACCGAGGGGGATACGCAGTATTTT. Translation gives CSARVGSTEGDTQYF.

In the case of this clonotype: This beta chain was picked up by a library intended for alpha chains and is off target, so its count carries little meaning. The chain employs TRBV2 and TRBJ1-2; no firm D call. Trimming took off 1 base at V and 4 bases at J, with 13 bases between the two ends. Germline CDR1 and CDR2: SNHLY and FYNNEI. The CDR3 is 15 amino acids. The CDR3, as DNA: TGTGCCAGCAGTGAAGACGATTACCGTATCTATGGCTACACCTTC. It specifies CASSEDDYRIYGYTF.

Worth noting for this clonotype: This beta chain appears as a stray read in a library generated for alpha chains; its size is not informative. The chain carries TRBV6-2 or TRBV6-3 and TRBJ2-3; D not certain. The CDR3 extends over 13 amino acids. Germline loops: CDR1 MNHEY, CDR2 SVGEGT. V lost 6 bases, J lost 4 bases, and 11 bases lay in between. CDR3: CASRTPAADTQYF. The CDR3 nucleotides are TGTGCCAGCAGAACCCCGGCGGCAGATACGCAGTATTTT.

This clonotype was counted once. This beta chain represents an off-target read in a library built for alpha chains; its size is of limited meaning. The chain uses TRBV7-3 and TRBJ1-1; maybe TRBD1 (5 bases). The ends were cut back, 2 bases at V and 5 bases at J, with 12 bases in the middle. The CDR3 runs 14 residues. Per the germline V gene, CDR1 is SGHTA and CDR2 is FQGTGA. The CDR3 sequence is CASSLLGGGTEAFF. DNA for the CDR3: TGTGCCAGCAGCTTATTGGGGGGTGGTACTGAAGCTTTCTTT.

About this clonotype: This beta chain came through as a stray read in a library set up for alpha chains, and its size says little. This chain uses TRBV5-6 with TRBJ2-7; no reliable D call. V was shortened by 5 bases and J by 9 bases, with 15 bases between the two germline ends. CDR3 size: 12 residues. Per germline, CDR1 SGHDT and CDR2 YYEEEE. Written as DNA, the CDR3 is TGTGCCAGCAGGCTCGGACCGTCCGGGCAGTACTTC. This translates into CASRLGPSGQYF.

This clonotype was counted a single time. The size of this beta chain means little, since it is a stray read in a library made for alpha chains. The rearrangement joins TRBV27 to TRBJ2-7, with a tentative D call TRBD2 (6 bases). This CDR3 comprises 16 residues. CDR1 MNHEY and CDR2 SMNVEV come from the germline V gene (reference sequence). Trimming stripped 7 bases from V and 0 bases from J, with 19 bases between. CDR3 DNA sequence: TGTGCCAGCAAGTACGGGGGAGCGTCGAGCTCCTACGAGCAGTACTTC. This gives the protein CASKYGGASSSYEQYF.

On this clonotype itself: This beta chain came through as a stray read in a library set up for alpha chains, and its size says little. The genes are TRBV7-9 and TRBJ2-2; 10 bases are a match to TRBD1. The CDR3 length is 16 residues. After removal of 5 bases from V and 4 bases from J, the junction contained 7 bases not matched to a gene. CDR1 is SEHNR, CDR2 FQNEAQ, per germline (reference sequence). CDR3 sequence reads: CASSRLGTGATGELFF. DNA of the CDR3: TGTGCCAGCAGCCGACTAGGGACAGGGGCCACCGGGGAGCTGTTTTTT.

Comments on this clonotype: With the library built for alpha chains, this beta chain is off target and its frequency is not meaningful. J is TRBJ2-7 and V is TRBV28, with a possible D match to TRBD1 (6 bases). Trimming cost V 7 bases and J 2 bases, with 15 bases left between them. The CDR3 contains 14 residues. CDR1 is MDHEN and CDR2 is SYDVKM in the germline V gene. This CDR3 reads CASTVTGMTYEQYF. The CDR3 DNA sequence: TGTGCCAGCACCGTGACAGGAATGACCTACGAGCAGTACTTC. The full variable domain, its missing parts supplied by reference TRBV28 and TRBJ2-7, is DVKVTQSSRYLVKRTGEKVFLECVQDMDHENMFWYRQDPGLGLRLIYFSYDVKMKEKGDIPEGYSVSREKKERFSLILESASTNQTSMYLCASTVTGMTYEQYFGPGTRLTVT.

Concerning this clonotype: The library was built for alpha chains, so this beta chain is an off-target read and its size means little. V usage is TRBV10-3 and J usage is TRBJ2-5; possibly TRBD1 for D (7 bases). This CDR3 is built from 13 residues. From germline, CDR1 is ENHRY and CDR2 SYGVKD. Trimming cost V 10 bases and J 7 bases, with 19 bases left between them. The DNA for the CDR3 is TGTGCCACCGACAGGGATGAGGGGGGGACCCAGTACTTC. This translates into CATDRDEGGTQYF.

Comments on this clonotype: With the library built for alpha chains, this beta chain is off target and its frequency is not meaningful. The chain recombines TRBV5-4 with TRBJ2-7; 9 bases map to TRBD2. The CDR3 is 15 amino acids. J was trimmed by 2 bases and V by 0 bases; bases with no gene match: 3. Germline V gives CDR1 SGHNT, CDR2 YYREEE (reference sequence). DNA for the CDR3: TGTGCCAGCAGCTTGGGTAGCGGGAGTGCCTACGAGCAGTACTTC. As protein: CASSLGSGSAYEQYF.

This clonotype was observed a few times. The size of this beta chain means little, since it is a stray read in a library made for alpha chains. This chain links TRBV7-2 with TRBJ2-2; 9 bases are a match to TRBD1. Germline V gene sequence: CDR1 SGHTA, CDR2 FQGNSA. This CDR3 is 15 amino acids long. With V trimmed by 5 bases and J by 3 bases, 4 bases remained unmatched. CDR3 amino acids: CASSIQGAHTGELFF. In nucleotides, the CDR3 is TGTGCCAGCAGCATACAGGGGGCGCACACCGGGGAGCTGTTTTTT.

The table lists this clonotype with a few counts. Little can be read into the size of this beta chain, an off-target read in a library designed for alpha chains. This rearrangement joins TRBV30 to TRBJ1-2, with TRBD1 matching 7 bases. Per the germline V gene, CDR1 is GTSNPN and CDR2 is SVGIG (reference sequence). J was trimmed by 4 bases and V by 4 bases; bases with no gene match: 9. This CDR3 comprises 14 residues. The CDR3 nucleotides read TGTGCCTGGAAACTTACAGGGGCGCTCTATGGCTACACCTTC. The encoded protein is CAWKLTGALYGYTF.

Comments on this clonotype: Since it is a stray read in a library aimed at alpha chains, this beta chain has a size that is not meaningful. This chain joins TRBV24-1 and TRBJ1-1; D gene ambiguous. V was shortened by 3 bases and J by 7 bases, with 5 bases between the two germline ends. Looked up from germline, CDR1 is KGHDR and CDR2 is SFDVKD. The CDR3 is 11 residues long. CDR3 loop: CATSDGIEAFF. The CDR3 DNA sequence: TGTGCCACCAGTGATGGGATTGAAGCTTTCTTT.

As concerns this clonotype: The library was designed around alpha chains, so this beta chain is a stray read whose abundance carries little weight. The chain joins TRBV5-1 to TRBJ2-2; possible D gene TRBD1, 5 bases. The CDR3 contains 17 residues. Trimming removed 3 bases from V and 0 bases from J, with 15 bases in between. In germline, CDR1 is SGHRS, CDR2 YFSETQ. In nucleotides, the CDR3 is TGCGCCAGCAGCTCTGTTAAGGAGACAGCGAACACCGGGGAGCTGTTTTTT. This gives the protein CASSSVKETANTGELFF.

On this clonotype: This beta chain slipped into a library made for alpha chains as a stray read, so its size is not meaningful. The chain links TRBV7-8 to TRBJ2-5, with D unclear. Germline CDR1 is SGHVS and CDR2 is FQNEAQ. V lost 1 base, J lost 4 bases, and 10 bases lay in between. The CDR3 runs to 14 residues. DNA of the CDR3: TGTGCCAGCAGCTTAGGGCAGGTCAGAGAGACCCAGTACTTC. Translating gives CASSLGQVRETQYF.

This clonotype was seen only a few times. Being off target in a library aimed at alpha chains, this beta chain has a size of little meaning. The chain uses TRBV29-1 and TRBJ2-1; TRBD1 is a possible D gene (6 bases). V gave up 5 bases and J gave up 7 bases, with 9 bases separating them. This CDR3 comprises 11 residues. Germline V gives CDR1 SQVTM, CDR2 ANQGSEA. This CDR3 reads CSVKQGNEQFF. The CDR3 DNA sequence: TGCAGCGTTAAACAGGGAAATGAGCAGTTCTTC.

Concerning this clonotype: As an off-target read in a library built for alpha chains, this beta chain has a frequency of little significance. The chain is built from TRBV2 and TRBJ2-7, with a possible D match to TRBD1 (5 bases). Germline-derived CDR1 and CDR2 are SNHLY and FYNNEI. Deletions cut 7 bases from V and 3 bases from J, with 19 bases between. CDR3 length: 15 residues. The CDR3 DNA reads TGTGCCAGCACCCTTGACAGTACCCTTCACTACGAGCAGTACTTC. Translation: CASTLDSTLHYEQYF.

Comments on this clonotype: The library was prepared for alpha chains; this beta chain is a stray read, so its frequency means little. The rearrangement joins TRBV12-3 or TRBV12-4 to TRBJ1-5, with D perhaps TRBD1 (6 bases). V was trimmed by 5 bases and J by 1 base, leaving 18 bases between them. The CDR3 has 17 residues. CDR3 protein: CASSPMTGSGSNQPQHF. In DNA, the CDR3 is TGTGCCAGCAGTCCAATGACAGGATCGGGAAGCAATCAGCCCCAGCATTTT.

This clonotype was recorded only once. Being off target in a library aimed at alpha chains, this beta chain has a size of little meaning. The J gene is TRBJ2-5, the V gene TRBV18; D not certain. The CDR3 consists of 13 residues. CDR1 KGHSH and CDR2 LQKENI come from the germline V gene. V was pared by 4 bases and J by 7 bases, with 13 bases between. The CDR3 coding sequence is TGTGCCAGCTCACGAGACACCCCGGGGACCCAGTACTTC. Amino acid sequence: CASSRDTPGTQYF. The full variable domain, with the rest looked up from reference TRBV18 and TRBJ2-5, is NAGVMQNPRHLVRRRGQEARLRCSPMKGHSHVYWYRQLPEEGLKFMVYLQKENIIDESGMPKERFSAEFPKEGPSILRIQQVVRGDSAAYFCASSRDTPGTQYFGPGTRLLVL.

Of note for this clonotype: Being off target in a library aimed at alpha chains, this beta chain has a size of little meaning. The chain employs TRBV19 and TRBJ2-6; D unclear. V was trimmed by 6 bases and J by 5 bases, leaving 8 bases between them. CDR1 is LNHDA and CDR2 is SQIVND in the germline V gene (reference sequence). The CDR3 totals 13 residues. The CDR3 bases are TGTGCCAGTAGGCTTGTTCGGGCCAACGTCCTGACTTTC. Translating gives CASRLVRANVLTF.

A note on this clonotype: Since the library was made to target alpha chains, this beta chain is a stray read and its abundance is not meaningful. CDR3 residues: CASSSGDSSGNTIYF. The DNA of the CDR3 is TGTGCCAGCAGCTCGGGGGACAGCTCTGGAAACACCATATATTTT. V usage is TRBV7-9 and J usage is TRBJ1-3; 7 nucleotides agree with TRBD1. CDR1 is SEHNR and CDR2 is FQNEAQ in the germline V gene (reference sequence). V trimming: 4 bases; J trimming: 0 bases; junction bases outside the gene matches: 3. There are 15 residues in the CDR3.

This clonotype was recorded only once. A junction boundary mismatches the germline segment, possibly from a read error. This beta chain is an off-target read within a library intended for alpha chains, so its frequency means little. This sequence joins TRBV20-1 and TRBJ1-1; D might be TRBD1 (5 bases). CDR1 is DFQATT, CDR2 SNEGSKA, per germline (reference sequence). There are 13 residues in the CDR3. The CDR3, as DNA: TGCAGTGCCAGAGGGCACCGGGGGACTGAAGCTTTCTTT. Protein sequence: CSARGHRGTEAFF.

About this clonotype: A library prepared for alpha chains yielded this beta chain as an off-target read; its size is of little meaning. The V gene is TRBV6-1, the J gene TRBJ1-2; 7 bases align to TRBD1. J was trimmed by 4 bases and V by 3 bases; bases with no gene match: 11. The CDR3 consists of 16 residues. Germline values: CDR1 MNHNS, CDR2 SASEGT. CDR3 coding DNA: TGTGCCAGCAGTGAGTCGAGGGGGCGAGAGGGCTATGGCTACACCTTC. It is translated as CASSESRGREGYGYTF.

As to this clonotype: Because the library targeted alpha chains, this beta chain is an off-target read whose size means little. The chain links TRBV29-1 to TRBJ2-3, with 8 bases fitting TRBD1. V trimming: 3 bases; J trimming: 1 base; junction bases outside the gene matches: 0. CDR1 and CDR2 (germline): SQVTM, ANQGSEA. CDR3 size: 13 residues. The CDR3 DNA follows: TGCAGCGTTGAGGGACAGGGCACAGATACGCAGTATTTT. Protein sequence: CSVEGQGTDTQYF.

Concerning this clonotype: This beta chain came through as a stray read in a library set up for alpha chains, and its size says little. The chain combines TRBV5-6 with TRBJ1-1; tentative D call: TRBD1 (5 bases). V was trimmed by 3 bases and J by 1 base, leaving 13 bases between them. Germline V gene lookup returns CDR1 SGHDT and CDR2 YYEEEE. The CDR3 runs to 15 residues. CDR3 sequence: CASSSTALSNTEAFF. The CDR3 coding sequence is TGTGCCAGCAGCTCGACAGCGTTGTCGAACACTGAAGCTTTCTTT.